The entry below describes one T cell receptor beta chain. These data come from a study of T cell changes during pregnancy in multiple sclerosis. Assay used: immunoSEQ multiplex PCR; TCRdb lists only in-frame clones, some missing. The sample records fewer than 70,000 clones, more than 75% being singletons. Germline CDR1 and CDR2: SEHNR and FQNEAQ (reference sequence). V lost 1 base, J lost 8 bases, and 15 bases lay in between. CDR3 length: 15 residues. This chain links TRBV7-9 with TRBJ2-1, with D possibly being TRBD2 (5 bases). The sequencing sample was made of peripheral blood from another person, used as feeder cells. This TCR was recovered from a human donor whose cells served as feeder cells for cultures in a pregnancy study. Written as DNA, the CDR3 is TGTGCCAGCAGCTTAGGGGGATCAGGTAGCGATGAGCAGTTCTTC. This sequence encodes CASSLGGSGSDEQFF.